This T cell receptor beta chain was identified during a study of blood T cell repertoires in COVID-19. Study background: Samples representing acute and convalescent COVID-19 were sourced from the United States, Italy and Spain. Sources were T cells, B-cell-depleted T cells, or PBMCs; the material itself was cDNA or gDNA.

Methods used by the authors: Counts of nucleated cells, estimated from reference gene primer amplification, were obtained. Sequencing used immunoSEQ multiplex PCR; TCRdb keeps in-frame clones, though not all of them. V and J calls plus clone size are reproduced from that table; the DNA served to infer D and trimming. The sample lists around 62,000 clones, approximately 84% occurring once. Per germline, CDR1 GTSNPN and CDR2 SVGIG (reference sequence). The trim removed 7 bases at V and 7 bases at J, leaving 11 bases unmatched. The CDR3 runs 13 residues. The sequence was obtained from a man aged 50-60 years with active COVID-19. V gene TRBV30 combines with J gene TRBJ2-3, with 7 bases that match TRBD2. Sequenced input: peripheral blood. The CDR3: CASLGGGENTQYF. In DNA form, the CDR3 reads TGTGCCTCCCTGGGGGGGGGTGAAAATACGCAGTATTTT.